The source of this TCR beta chain is a study of T cell changes during pregnancy in multiple sclerosis. Germline V gene lookup returns CDR1 SGHNT and CDR2 YYREEE (reference sequence). This CDR3 has 15 amino acids. V was clipped by 3 bases and J by 6 bases; unmatched bases: 10. Method: immunoSEQ multiplex PCR; TCRdb's copy keeps in-frame clones and lacks some. Here the sample spans about 70,000 clones, 80% to 95% being singletons. This sequence originates from a female donor with multiple sclerosis, enrolled in a pregnancy study. The material sequenced was CD4+ T cells from peripheral blood mononuclear cells, taken after pregnancy. The chain carries TRBV5-4 and TRBJ1-1; 8 bases map to TRBD1. The CDR3 sequence: CASSSDTGGEPEAFF. The CDR3 DNA follows: TGTGCCAGCAGCTCCGACACAGGGGGGGAACCTGAAGCTTTCTTT.